This T cell receptor beta chain appears in the sequencing data of a study of tumor-infiltrating lymphocytes in primary liver carcinoma. Study-level background: Sequenced samples came back with roughly 3.5 to 7.5 million productive TCRbeta reads, and the counts looked alike across tissue types.

Using a constant-region primer together with ProtoScript II reverse transcriptase, TCR beta cDNA was made from 500 ng of total RNA. Sequencing libraries for TCR beta derived from three nested multiplex PCR rounds that used slightly modified ARM-PCR. Investigators reported that the first two PCR rounds, at roughly 10 cycles each, used TRBV1-TRBV30 forward primers with a C-beta reverse primer. MiXCR, run by TCRdb on the multiplex PCR reads, gives a single entry per CDR3 protein. The sample shows about 330,000 distinct CDR3 sequences, about two thirds of them seen only once. A word on this clonotype: Its target is not known. The junction differs from germline at one of its ends, possibly a read error.

Germline DNA was also extracted, and blood RNA derived from unsorted whole blood. Overall study findings and caveats: Tumor region pairs shared more overlap than did tumor-adjacent and tumor-blood pairs.

There are 13 residues in the CDR3. CDR1 is SGHAT, CDR2 FQNNGV, per germline. V usage is TRBV11-2 and J usage is TRBJ2-7, with D uncertain. The clonotype was recovered from a man aged 40-49 years with primary liver carcinoma and hepatitis B virus infection. The sequencing sample was made of peripheral blood. CDR3 region: CASSLDRWYEQYF. The CDR3 region has the DNA TGTGCCAGCAGCCTAGATCGGTGGTACGAGCAGTACTTC. The variable domain in full, with the rest retrieved from reference TRBV11-2 and TRBJ2-7, is EAGVAQSPRYKIIEKRQSVAFWCNPISGHATLYWYQQILGQGPKLLIQFQNNGVVDDSQLPKDRFSAERLKGVDSTLKIQPAKLEDSAVYLCASSLDRWYEQYFGPGTRLTVT.